Sequencing of this TCR beta chain was carried out in a study of control samples from healthy donors and cancer patients. Germline V gives CDR1 MNHEY, CDR2 SVGAGI. Trimming removed 10 bases at V and 5 bases at J, with 11 bases between. The CDR3 spans 11 residues. Method: immunoSEQ multiplex PCR; TCRdb's copy keeps in-frame clones and lacks some. Counted here are almost 90,000 clones, approximately 86% occurring once; the ten biggest clones make up around 21%. The rearrangement joins TRBV6-5 to TRBJ2-5, with no clear D. What was sequenced was blood. This TCR derives from a man younger than 45 in good health. For the CDR3, the DNA is TGTGCCACGTTAGTCGGGGAGACCCAGTACTTC. Encoded protein: CATLVGETQYF.